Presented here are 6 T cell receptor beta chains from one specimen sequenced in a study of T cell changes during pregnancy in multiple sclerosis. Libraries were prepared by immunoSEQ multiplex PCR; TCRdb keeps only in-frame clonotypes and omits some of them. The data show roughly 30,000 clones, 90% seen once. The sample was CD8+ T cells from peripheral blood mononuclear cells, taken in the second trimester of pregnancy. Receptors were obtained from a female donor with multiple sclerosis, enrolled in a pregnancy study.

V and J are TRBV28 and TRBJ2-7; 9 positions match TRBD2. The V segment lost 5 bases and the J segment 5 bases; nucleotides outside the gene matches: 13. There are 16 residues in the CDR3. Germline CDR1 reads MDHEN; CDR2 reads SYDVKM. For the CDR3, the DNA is TGTGCCAGCAGTCCTCACGGGGCGGGAGGGCTCCACGAGCAGTACTTC. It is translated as CASSPHGAGGLHEQYF.

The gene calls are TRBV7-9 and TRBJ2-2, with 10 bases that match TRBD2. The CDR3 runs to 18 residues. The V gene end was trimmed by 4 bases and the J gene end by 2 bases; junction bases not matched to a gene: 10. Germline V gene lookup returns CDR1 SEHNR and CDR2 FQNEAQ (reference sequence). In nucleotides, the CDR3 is TGTGCCAGCAGCTCCGACCAGGTAGCGGGAGGCAACACCGGGGAGCTGTTTTTT. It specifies CASSSDQVAGGNTGELFF.

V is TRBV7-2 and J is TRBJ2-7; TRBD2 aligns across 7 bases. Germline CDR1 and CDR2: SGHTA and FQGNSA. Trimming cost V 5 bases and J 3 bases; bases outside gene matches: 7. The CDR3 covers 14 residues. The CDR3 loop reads CASSVFRGSYEQYF. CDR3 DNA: TGTGCCAGCAGCGTATTTCGCGGGAGCTACGAGCAGTACTTC.

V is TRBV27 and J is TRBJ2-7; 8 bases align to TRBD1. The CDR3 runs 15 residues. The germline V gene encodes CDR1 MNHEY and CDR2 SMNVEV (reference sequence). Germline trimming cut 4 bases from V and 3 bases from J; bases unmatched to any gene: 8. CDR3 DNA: TGTGCCAGCAGTTCAGGGGGCACGGCACTCTACGAGCAGTACTTC. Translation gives CASSSGGTALYEQYF.

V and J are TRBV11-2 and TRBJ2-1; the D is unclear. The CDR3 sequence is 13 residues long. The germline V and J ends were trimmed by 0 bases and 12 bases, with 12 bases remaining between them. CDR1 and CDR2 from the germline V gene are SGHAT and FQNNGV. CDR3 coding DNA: TGTGCCAGCAGCTTAGATCTGGCACACAGGCAGTTCTTC. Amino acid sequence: CASSLDLAHRQFF.

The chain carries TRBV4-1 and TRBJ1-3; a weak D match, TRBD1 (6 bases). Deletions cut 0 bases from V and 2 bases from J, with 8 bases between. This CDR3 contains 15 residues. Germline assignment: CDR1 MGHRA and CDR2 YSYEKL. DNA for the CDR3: TGCGCCAGCAGCCAAGAGGGGGGGCCTGGAAACACCATATATTTT. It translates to CASSQEGGPGNTIYF.